Each of the 15 T cell receptor beta chains below was sequenced from the same sample in a study of blood T cell repertoires in COVID-19. Sequencing used immunoSEQ multiplex PCR; TCRdb keeps in-frame clones, though not all of them. The table has under 250,000 clones, about 90% seen once. Sequenced material: peripheral blood. These receptors were taken from a man older than 75 with acute or convalescent COVID-19.

The chain employs TRBV6-1 and TRBJ2-3; 12 bases are shared with TRBD2. V gave up 1 base and J gave up 12 bases; unmatched junction bases: 8. This CDR3 spans 15 amino acids. The germline V gene has CDR1 MNHNS and CDR2 SASEGT. This chain's CDR3 is CASSEGPTSGSSQYF. CDR3 nucleotide sequence: TGTGCCAGCAGTGAAGGTCCGACTAGCGGGAGCTCCCAGTATTTT.

CDR3 in DNA: TGTGCCAGCAGTTTAGGGTCGCAGGGAAATGAGCAGTTCTTC. Translation gives CASSLGSQGNEQFF. This chain uses TRBV27 with TRBJ2-1; D is possibly TRBD1 (5 bases). Trimming left V 2 bases short and J 7 bases short, with 12 bases between. The germline V gene encodes CDR1 MNHEY and CDR2 SMNVEV (reference sequence). This CDR3 is 14 amino acids long.

This sequence joins TRBV20-1 and TRBJ2-3, with 9 nucleotides matching TRBD2. The CDR3 contains 15 residues. V lost 3 bases to trimming and J lost 4 bases; unmatched junction nucleotides: 8. Germline V gene data show CDR1 as DFQATT and CDR2 as SNEGSKA (reference sequence). CDR3 residues: CSASRREGLADTQYF. The CDR3 nucleotides read TGCAGTGCTAGTAGGCGGGAGGGCTTGGCAGATACGCAGTATTTT.

The rearrangement joins TRBV19 to TRBJ2-2; TRBD2 matches at 8 bases. CDR3 length equals 14 residues. V lost 9 bases to trimming and J lost 4 bases; unmatched junction nucleotides: 7. CDR1 and CDR2 (germline): LNHDA, SQIVND (reference sequence). CDR3 in DNA: TGTGCCAGCCGAACGACTAGCGCCACCGGGGAGCTGTTTTTT. It specifies CASRTTSATGELFF.

The chain has TRBV5-8 and TRBJ2-3; 12 bases map to TRBD1. Germline trimming cut 0 bases from V and 6 bases from J; bases unmatched to any gene: 5. The CDR3 consists of 16 residues. Germline V CDR1 and CDR2: SGHTS, YDEGEE. The CDR3 protein is CASSLGDRGRVDTQYF. As DNA, the CDR3 is TGTGCCAGCAGCTTGGGGGACAGGGGGCGCGTCGATACGCAGTATTTT.

The rearrangement links TRBV27 to TRBJ2-2; 11 bases fit TRBD2. The CDR3 is 17 residues long. V trimming: 3 bases; J trimming: 4 bases; junction bases outside the gene matches: 7. The germline CDR1 and CDR2 sequences are MNHEY and SMNVEV (reference sequence). For the CDR3, the DNA is TGTGCCAGCAGTTTCGACTTACTAGCGGGAGTCACCGGGGAGCTGTTTTTT. The encoded protein is CASSFDLLAGVTGELFF.

This clone was found once. J is TRBJ2-3 and V is TRBV29-1, with D maybe TRBD1 (6 bases). Trimming took off 3 bases at V and 0 bases at J, with 13 bases between the two ends. Germline assignment: CDR1 SQVTM and CDR2 ANQGSEA. This CDR3 region has 15 residues. CDR3 DNA: TGCAGCGTTGATAGGGGGTTATCTAGCACAGATACGCAGTATTTT. It yields the protein CSVDRGLSSTDTQYF.

The chain carries TRBV7-3 and TRBJ2-3, with D possibly being TRBD1 (6 bases). Germline CDR1 SGHTA, CDR2 FQGTGA. V lost 5 bases and J lost 2, with 14 bases in between. CDR3 length: 15 amino acids. CDR3 sequence reads: CASSPSQGPTDTQYF. Written as DNA, the CDR3 is TGTGCCAGCAGCCCCAGTCAGGGGCCCACAGATACGCAGTATTTT.

Only a few counts were recorded for this clone. V and J are TRBV18 and TRBJ2-2, with 7 bases lining up with TRBD1. CDR1 is KGHSH and CDR2 is LQKENI in the germline V gene. This CDR3 contains 15 residues. V shed 5 bases and J 4 bases; nucleotides not matched to a gene: 7. The CDR3 sequence is CASSRGTEVTGELFF. The DNA for the CDR3 is TGTGCCAGCTCAAGAGGGACAGAAGTCACCGGGGAGCTGTTTTTT. Filled out from reference TRBV18 and TRBJ2-2, the complete variable domain reads NAGVMQNPRHLVRRRGQEARLRCSPMKGHSHVYWYRQLPEEGLKFMVYLQKENIIDESGMPKERFSAEFPKEGPSILRIQQVVRGDSAAYFCASSRGTEVTGELFFGEGSRLTVL.

This chain connects TRBV12-3 or TRBV12-4 to TRBJ1-1; D might be TRBD1 (6 bases). Trimming left V 5 bases short and J 7 bases short, with 11 bases between. The CDR3 consists of 12 residues. The CDR3 DNA sequence: TGTGCCAGCAGTGGATTGACAGGTGAAGCTTTCTTT. Its protein product is CASSGLTGEAFF.

The genes are TRBV4-3 and TRBJ1-3, with D perhaps TRBD1 (6 bases). V was cut by 0 bases and J by 11 bases, with 11 bases left in between. Germline V gene lookup returns CDR1 LGHNA and CDR2 YSLEER. The CDR3 length is 13 residues. The CDR3 loop reads CASSQDHRGSIYF. CDR3 DNA sequence: TGCGCCAGCAGCCAAGATCATAGGGGGTCCATATATTTT.

The CDR3, as DNA: TGTGCCAGCAGCAACGGGACTTTCCGCCCGTCTGCTGCAGGAGCGTACGAGCAGTACTTC. This codes for CASSNGTFRPSAAGAYEQYF. V is TRBV21-1 and J is TRBJ2-7; no DNA check was done on the table's D call, TRBD2. TRBV21-1 is given as a pseudogene. CDR3 size: 20 residues.

The chain is built from TRBV5-8 and TRBJ1-1, with a possible D match to TRBD1 (5 bases). This CDR3 is built from 13 residues. The V gene's germline CDR1 is SGHTS and CDR2 YDEGEE. V was cut by 10 bases and J by 0 bases, with 13 bases left in between. CDR3 bases: TGTGCCTACCGGAGGGACCTGAACACTGAAGCTTTCTTT. It is translated as CAYRRDLNTEAFF.

The chain carries TRBV19 and TRBJ1-2; 11 positions match TRBD1. V lost 6 bases to trimming and J lost 5 bases; unmatched junction nucleotides: 8. The CDR3 has 15 amino acids. Germline CDR1 reads LNHDA; CDR2 reads SQIVND (reference sequence). Here the CDR3 reads CASSPTDRGLYGYTF. Here the CDR3 DNA reads TGTGCCAGTAGCCCAACGGACAGGGGGCTATATGGCTACACCTTC.

This chain links TRBV9 with TRBJ1-3, with D perhaps TRBD1 (6 bases). The CDR3 length is 15 residues. V lost 1 base and J lost 1, with 9 bases in between. CDR1 and CDR2 from the germline V gene are SGDLS and YYNGEE. CDR3 amino acids: CASSVTGNSGNTIYF. CDR3 sequence (DNA): TGTGCCAGCAGCGTAACAGGGAATTCTGGAAACACCATATATTTT. Variable domain in full (rest from reference TRBV9 and TRBJ1-3): DSGVTQTPKHLITATGQRVTLRCSPRSGDLSVYWYQQSLDQGLQFLIQYYNGEERAKGNILERFSAQQFPDLHSELNLSSLELGDSALYFCASSVTGNSGNTIYFGEGSWLTVV.